Listed here is a single T cell receptor beta chain. This specimen belongs to a study of blood T cell repertoires in COVID-19. Study-wide context: T cells, B-cell-depleted T cells, or PBMCs supplied cDNA or gDNA.

In the source study's methods: Researchers report that nucleated cell counts were estimated from reference gene primer amplification. Clones were sequenced by immunoSEQ multiplex PCR, and TCRdb holds only the in-frame ones, with some missing. V and J calls and clone size are copied from that table; D and trimming were computed from the DNA. The sample carries 160,000 or so clones, approximately 82% recorded once. The source is a woman aged 50 to 60 with acute or convalescent COVID-19. Sequenced material: peripheral blood.

The CDR3 region has the DNA TGTGCCAGCAGCCGAGGTGGAGATCAATACGAGCAGTACTTC. Protein sequence: CASSRGGDQYEQYF. The chain is built from TRBV7-8 and TRBJ2-7, with unresolved D. Germline CDR1 and CDR2: SGHVS and FQNEAQ. The CDR3 has 14 amino acids. V lost 5 bases to trimming and J lost 4 bases, with 15 bases between them. Looking up the rest from reference TRBV7-8 and TRBJ2-7 gives the full variable domain: GAGVSQSPRYKVAKRGQDVALRCDPISGHVSLFWYQQALGQGPEFLTYFQNEAQLDKSGLPSDRFFAERPEGSVSTLKIQRTQQEDSAVYLCASSRGGDQYEQYFGPGTRLTVT.